The present T cell receptor (beta chain) was sequenced within a study of CD4+ T cells in melanoma. The table came from immunoSEQ multiplex PCR; TCRdb's copy has only in-frame clones and leaves some out. Among about 4,800 clones, around two thirds were seen once, and the ten largest hold less than 30%. Source material: cells from a culture (not recorded whether cultured in vitro). The TCR was taken from a human donor with melanoma.

The CDR3 sequence is CASSQEGGYEQYF. CDR3 in DNA: TGTGCCAGCAGCCAAGAGGGTGGGTACGAGCAGTACTTC. This chain connects TRBV3-1 (or the pseudogene TRBV3-2) to TRBJ2-7; D gene ambiguous. The CDR3 covers 13 residues. Germline assignment: CDR1 LGHDT and CDR2 YNNKEL (reference sequence). V dropped 0 bases and J dropped 4 bases, with 7 bases sitting between them.